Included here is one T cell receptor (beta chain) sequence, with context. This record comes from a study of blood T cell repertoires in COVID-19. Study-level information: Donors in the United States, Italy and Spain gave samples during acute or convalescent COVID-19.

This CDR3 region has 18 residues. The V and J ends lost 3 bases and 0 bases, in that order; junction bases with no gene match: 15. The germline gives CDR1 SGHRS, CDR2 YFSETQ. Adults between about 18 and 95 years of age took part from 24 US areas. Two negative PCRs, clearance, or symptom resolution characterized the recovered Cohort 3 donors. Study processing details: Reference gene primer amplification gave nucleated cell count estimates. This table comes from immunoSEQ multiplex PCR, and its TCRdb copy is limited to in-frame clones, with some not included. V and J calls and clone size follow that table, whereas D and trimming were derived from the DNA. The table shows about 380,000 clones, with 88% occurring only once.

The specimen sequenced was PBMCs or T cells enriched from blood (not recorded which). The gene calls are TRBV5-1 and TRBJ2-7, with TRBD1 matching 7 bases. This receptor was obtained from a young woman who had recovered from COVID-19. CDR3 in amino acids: CASSWGFKQGKISYEQYF. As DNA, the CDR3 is TGCGCCAGCAGCTGGGGCTTTAAACAGGGGAAGATCTCCTACGAGCAGTACTTC.